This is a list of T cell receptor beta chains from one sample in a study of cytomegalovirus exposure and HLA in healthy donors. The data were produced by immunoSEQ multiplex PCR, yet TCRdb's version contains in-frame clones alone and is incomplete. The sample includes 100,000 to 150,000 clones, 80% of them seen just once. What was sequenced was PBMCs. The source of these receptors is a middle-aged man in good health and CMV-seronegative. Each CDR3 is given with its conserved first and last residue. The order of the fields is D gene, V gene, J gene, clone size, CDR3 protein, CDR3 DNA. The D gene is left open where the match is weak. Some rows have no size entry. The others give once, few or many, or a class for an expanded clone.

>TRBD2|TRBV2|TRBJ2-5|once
CASILAGTFQETQYF
TGTGCCAGCATCCTAGCGGGGACTTTCCAAGAGACCCAGTACTTC
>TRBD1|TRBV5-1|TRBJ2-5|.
CASSAAGTVQETQYF
TGCGCCAGCAGCGCAGCCGGGACAGTACAAGAGACCCAGTACTTC
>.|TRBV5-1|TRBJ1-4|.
CASSSTGATNEKLFF
TGCGCCAGCTCCTCAACCGGGGCAACTAATGAAAAACTGTTTTTT
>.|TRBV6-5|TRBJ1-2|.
CASSWVIGAGGYGYTF
TGTGCCAGCAGTTGGGTAATTGGGGCTGGTGGCTATGGCTACACCTTC
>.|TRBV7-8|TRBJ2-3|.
CASSLDSGTLDTQYF
TGTGCCAGCAGCTTAGACAGCGGAACTTTAGATACGCAGTATTTT
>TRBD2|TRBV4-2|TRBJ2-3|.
CASSQEGNGGGTDTQYF
TGTGCCAGCAGCCAAGAGGGTAACGGGGGGGGCACAGATACGCAGTATTTT
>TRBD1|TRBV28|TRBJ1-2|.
CASGRQGKDRGYTF
TGTGCCAGCGGAAGACAGGGGAAGGATAGAGGCTACACCTTC
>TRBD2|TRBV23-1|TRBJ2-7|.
CASGHRGPLAGGRFYEQYF
TGCGCCAGCGGGCACAGGGGGCCCTTAGCGGGGGGGCGGTTCTACGAGCAGTACTTC
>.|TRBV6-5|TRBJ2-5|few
CASSYRGARPETQYF
TGTGCCAGCAGTTATCGGGGGGCGCGTCCCGAGACCCAGTACTTC
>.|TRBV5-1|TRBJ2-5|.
CASSTGMGETQYF
TGCGCCAGCAGCACAGGGATGGGAGAGACCCAGTACTTC
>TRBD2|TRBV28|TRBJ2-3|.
CASSGLGGGATTQYF
TGTGCCAGCAGTGGCCTTGGCGGGGGGGCCACTACGCAGTATTTT